One sample yielded the 8 T cell receptor beta chains listed below, sequenced in a study of blood T cell repertoires in COVID-19. The table came from immunoSEQ multiplex PCR; TCRdb's copy has only in-frame clones and leaves some out. The sample holds over 250,000 clones, about 89% seen once. The sample consisted of peripheral blood. The receptors here all came from an older woman with acute or convalescent COVID-19.

The rearrangement uses TRBV6-5 and TRBJ1-2, with 8 positions matching TRBD1. V dropped 2 bases and J dropped 7; count of bases not matched to a gene: 9. Germline V gives CDR1 MNHEY, CDR2 SVGAGI. The CDR3 is 15 amino acids. The CDR3 reads CASSYRDRPLRGYTF. In DNA form, the CDR3 reads TGTGCCAGCAGTTACCGGGACAGGCCACTGCGTGGCTACACCTTC.

The chain has TRBV7-3 and TRBJ1-5, with no clear D. Germline values: CDR1 SGHTA, CDR2 FQGTGA. The V end lost 5 bases, the J end lost 0 bases, and 5 bases lay between the germline ends. This CDR3 has 13 residues. DNA for the CDR3: TGTGCCAGCAGCGAGGGTAGCAATCAGCCCCAGCATTTT. Its translation: CASSEGSNQPQHF.

CDR3 protein: CASSQVLGRAPTNEKLFF. The DNA of the CDR3 is TGTGCCAGCAGCCAAGTTCTGGGCAGGGCCCCAACTAATGAAAAACTGTTTTTT. The V call is TRBV14, the J call TRBJ1-4, with D perhaps TRBD1 (5 bases). The germline V gene has CDR1 SGHDN and CDR2 FVKESK. This CDR3 has 18 amino acids. Trimming cost V 1 base and J 0 bases, with 15 bases left between them.

CDR3 sequence: CASSERTGGGQPQHF. As DNA, the CDR3 is TGTGCCAGCAGCGAAAGGACAGGGGGCGGTCAGCCCCAGCATTTT. The chain links TRBV7-2 to TRBJ1-5; 11 bases align to TRBD1. V was clipped by 5 bases and J by 6 bases; unmatched bases: 6. CDR1 SGHTA and CDR2 FQGNSA come from the germline V gene. The CDR3 totals 15 residues.

V gene TRBV7-6 combines with J gene TRBJ1-4, with D perhaps matching TRBD1 (5 bases). Trimming shortened V by 7 bases and J by 6 bases, and 9 bases separated the two germline ends. The CDR3 length is 12 residues. Germline CDR1 and CDR2: SGHVS and FNYEAQ. CDR3 nucleotide sequence: TGTGCCAGCAAGGACAACCATGAAAAACTGTTTTTT. Translating it yields CASKDNHEKLFF.

The chain recombines TRBV3-1 (or the pseudogene TRBV3-2) with TRBJ2-7, with 7 bases identical to TRBD1. CDR3 length: 14 amino acids. Germline CDR1 is LGHDT and CDR2 is YNNKEL (reference sequence). J gave up 2 bases and V 3 bases, and 4 bases lay outside the gene matches. Here the CDR3 DNA reads TGTGCCAGCAGCCAGCGGACAGGCGCCTACGAGCAGTACTTC. Translating it yields CASSQRTGAYEQYF.

The chain carries TRBV3-1 (or the pseudogene TRBV3-2) and TRBJ1-1; D remains unclear. The germline CDR1 and CDR2 sequences are LGHDT and YNNKEL (reference sequence). This CDR3 has 15 residues. V lost 4 bases and J 0 bases, leaving 12 bases between the germline ends. CDR3 sequence reads: CASSPYSAMNTEAFF. CDR3 bases: TGTGCCAGCAGCCCATACAGTGCCATGAACACTGAAGCTTTCTTT.

This chain joins TRBV5-1 and TRBJ2-1, with TRBD1 as a possible D gene (5 bases). The V gene's germline CDR1 is SGHRS and CDR2 YFSETQ. The CDR3 sequence is 17 residues long. V lost 1 base and J lost 7, with 21 bases in between. This chain's CDR3 is CASSLRGGSKGANEQFF. The CDR3 DNA follows: TGCGCCAGCAGCTTGCGAGGTGGCTCGAAAGGGGCGAATGAGCAGTTCTTC. The full variable domain, in which reference TRBV5-1 and TRBJ2-1 provide the parts outside the CDR3, is KAGVTQTPRYLIKTRGQQVTLSCSPISGHRSVSWYQQTPGQGLQFLFEYFSETQRNKGNFPGRFSGRQFSNSRSEMNVSTLELGDSALYLCASSLRGGSKGANEQFFGPGTRLTVL.